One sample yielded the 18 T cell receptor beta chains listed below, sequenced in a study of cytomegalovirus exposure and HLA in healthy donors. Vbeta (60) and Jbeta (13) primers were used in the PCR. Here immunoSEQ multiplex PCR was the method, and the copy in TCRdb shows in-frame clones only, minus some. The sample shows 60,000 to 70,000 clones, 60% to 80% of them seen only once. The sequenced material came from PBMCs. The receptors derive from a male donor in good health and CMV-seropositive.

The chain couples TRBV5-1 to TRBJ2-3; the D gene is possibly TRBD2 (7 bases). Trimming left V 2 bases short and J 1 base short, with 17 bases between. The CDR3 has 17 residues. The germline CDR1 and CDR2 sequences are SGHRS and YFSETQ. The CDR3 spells CASSLAPPGGRTDTQYF. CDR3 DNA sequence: TGCGCCAGCAGCTTAGCCCCCCCGGGGGGCCGCACAGATACGCAGTATTTT.

CDR3 residues: CASSLAGGQDSPLHF. The CDR3 bases are TGTGCCAGCAGCTTGGCAGGGGGACAGGATTCACCCCTCCACTTT. The chain is built from TRBV5-4 and TRBJ1-6; TRBD1 agrees at 8 bases. Germline V gene sequence: CDR1 SGHNT, CDR2 YYREEE (reference sequence). The CDR3 contains 15 residues. J was trimmed by 8 bases and V by 0 bases; bases with no gene match: 4.

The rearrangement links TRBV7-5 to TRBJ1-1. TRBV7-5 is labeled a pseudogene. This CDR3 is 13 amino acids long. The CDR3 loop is CARSLWGETEAFF. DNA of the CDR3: TGTGCCAGAAGCTTATGGGGAGAGACTGAAGCTTTCTTT.

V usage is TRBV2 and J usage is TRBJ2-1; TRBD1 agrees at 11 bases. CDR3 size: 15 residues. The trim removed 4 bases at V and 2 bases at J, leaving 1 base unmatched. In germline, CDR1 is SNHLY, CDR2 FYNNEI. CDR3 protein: CASSGDRGTYNEQFF. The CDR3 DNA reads TGTGCCAGCAGTGGGGACAGGGGGACCTACAATGAGCAGTTCTTC.

The CDR3 sequence is CASSTRQSNYGYTF. In nucleotides, the CDR3 is TGTGCCAGCAGTACCCGACAGTCTAACTATGGCTACACCTTC. The genes are TRBV6-6 and TRBJ1-2; a possible D gene is TRBD1 (5 bases). V was clipped by 5 bases and J by 0 bases, with 10 bases between them. Germline V lookup: CDR1 MNHNY, CDR2 SVGAGI (reference sequence). The CDR3 spans 14 residues.

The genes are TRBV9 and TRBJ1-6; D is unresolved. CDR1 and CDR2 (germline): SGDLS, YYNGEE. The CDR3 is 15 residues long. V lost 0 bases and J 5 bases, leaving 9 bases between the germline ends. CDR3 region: CASSVGAKNNSPLHF. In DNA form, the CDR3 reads TGTGCCAGCAGCGTAGGGGCGAAAAATAATTCACCCCTCCACTTT.

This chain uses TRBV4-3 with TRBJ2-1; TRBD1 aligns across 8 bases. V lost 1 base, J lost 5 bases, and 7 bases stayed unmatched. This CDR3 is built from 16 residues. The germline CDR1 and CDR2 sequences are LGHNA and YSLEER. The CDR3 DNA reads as TGCGCCAGCAGCCAAGTCGCAGGGGGCCCCAACAATGAGCAGTTCTTC. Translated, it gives CASSQVAGGPNNEQFF.

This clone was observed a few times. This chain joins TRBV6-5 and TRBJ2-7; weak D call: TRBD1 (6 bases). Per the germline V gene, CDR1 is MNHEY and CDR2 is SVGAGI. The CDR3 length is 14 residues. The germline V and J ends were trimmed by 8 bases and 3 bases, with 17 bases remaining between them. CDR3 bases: TGTGCCAGCGCTAACCGGGACACCTTCTACGAGCAGTACTTC. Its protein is CASANRDTFYEQYF.

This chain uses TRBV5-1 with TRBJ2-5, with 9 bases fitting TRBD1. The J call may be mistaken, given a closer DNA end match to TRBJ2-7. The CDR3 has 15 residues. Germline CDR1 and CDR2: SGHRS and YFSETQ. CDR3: CASSFGPQGAYEQYF. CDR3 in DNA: TGCGCCAGCAGCTTCGGACCACAGGGGGCTTACGAGCAGTACTTC.

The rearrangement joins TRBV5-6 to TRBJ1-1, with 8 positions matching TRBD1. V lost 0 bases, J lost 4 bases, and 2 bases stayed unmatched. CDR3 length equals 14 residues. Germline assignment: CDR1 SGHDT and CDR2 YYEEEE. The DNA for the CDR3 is TGTGCCAGCAGCTTGGGAACAGGGGGCACTGAAGCTTTCTTT. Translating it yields CASSLGTGGTEAFF.

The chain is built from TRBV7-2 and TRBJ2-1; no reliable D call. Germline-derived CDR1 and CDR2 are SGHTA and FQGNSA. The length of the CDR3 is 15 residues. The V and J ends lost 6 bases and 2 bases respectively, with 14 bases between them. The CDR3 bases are TGTGCCAGCAGTTCCCCCATGACTGCCTACAATGAGCAGTTCTTC. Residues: CASSSPMTAYNEQFF.

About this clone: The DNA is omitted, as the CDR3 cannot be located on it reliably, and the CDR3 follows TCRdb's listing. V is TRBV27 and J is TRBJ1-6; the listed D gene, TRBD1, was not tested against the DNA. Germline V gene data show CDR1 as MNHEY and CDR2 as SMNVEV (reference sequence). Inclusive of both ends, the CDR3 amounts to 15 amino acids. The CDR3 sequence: CASSSSTEWDSPLHF.

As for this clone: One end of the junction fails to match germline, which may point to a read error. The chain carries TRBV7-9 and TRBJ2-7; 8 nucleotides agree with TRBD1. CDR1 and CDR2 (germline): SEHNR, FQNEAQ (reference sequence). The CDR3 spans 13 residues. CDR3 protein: CASRTSGTGKSHF. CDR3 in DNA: TGTGCCAGCAGGACTTCCGGGACAGGAAAAAGCCACTTC.

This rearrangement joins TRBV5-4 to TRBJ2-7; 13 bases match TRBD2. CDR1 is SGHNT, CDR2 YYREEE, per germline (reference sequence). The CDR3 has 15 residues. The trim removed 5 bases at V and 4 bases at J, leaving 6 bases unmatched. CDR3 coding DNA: TGTGCCAGCAGGTCCGGGACTAGCGGGGTTTACGAGCAGTACTTC. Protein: CASRSGTSGVYEQYF.

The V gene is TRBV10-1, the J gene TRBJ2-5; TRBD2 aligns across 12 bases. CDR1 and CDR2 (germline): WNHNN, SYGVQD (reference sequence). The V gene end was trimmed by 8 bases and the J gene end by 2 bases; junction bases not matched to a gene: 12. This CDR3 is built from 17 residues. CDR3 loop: CASPKRLAGDLQETQYF. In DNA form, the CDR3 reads TGCGCCAGCCCAAAGCGACTAGCGGGGGACTTGCAAGAGACCCAGTACTTC.

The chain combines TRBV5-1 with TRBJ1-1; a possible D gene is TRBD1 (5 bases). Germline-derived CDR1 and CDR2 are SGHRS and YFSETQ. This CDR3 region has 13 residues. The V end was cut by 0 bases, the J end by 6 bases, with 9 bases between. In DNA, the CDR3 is TGCGCCAGCAGCTTGGAAAGGGGTTCTGAAGCTTTCTTT. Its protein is CASSLERGSEAFF. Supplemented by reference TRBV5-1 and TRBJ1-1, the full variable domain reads KAGVTQTPRYLIKTRGQQVTLSCSPISGHRSVSWYQQTPGQGLQFLFEYFSETQRNKGNFPGRFSGRQFSNSRSEMNVSTLELGDSALYLCASSLERGSEAFFGQGTRLTVV.

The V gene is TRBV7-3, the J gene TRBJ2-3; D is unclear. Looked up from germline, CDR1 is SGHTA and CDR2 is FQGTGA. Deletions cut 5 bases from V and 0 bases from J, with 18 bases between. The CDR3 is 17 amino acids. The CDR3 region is CASSPTPARISTDTQYF. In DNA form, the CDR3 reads TGTGCCAGCAGCCCTACCCCCGCTAGGATAAGCACAGATACGCAGTATTTT. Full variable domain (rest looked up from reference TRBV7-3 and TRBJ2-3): GAGVSQTPSNKVTEKGKYVELRCDPISGHTALYWYRQSLGQGPEFLIYFQGTGAADDSGLPNDRFFAVRPEGSVSTLKIQRTERGDSAVYLCASSPTPARISTDTQYFGPGTRLTVL.

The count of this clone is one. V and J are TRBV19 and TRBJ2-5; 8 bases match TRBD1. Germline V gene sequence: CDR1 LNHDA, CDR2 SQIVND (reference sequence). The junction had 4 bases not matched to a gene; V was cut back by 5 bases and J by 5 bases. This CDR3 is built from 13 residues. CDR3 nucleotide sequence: TGTGCCAGTAGTTTGGGACAGGTGGAGACCCAGTACTTC. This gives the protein CASSLGQVETQYF.